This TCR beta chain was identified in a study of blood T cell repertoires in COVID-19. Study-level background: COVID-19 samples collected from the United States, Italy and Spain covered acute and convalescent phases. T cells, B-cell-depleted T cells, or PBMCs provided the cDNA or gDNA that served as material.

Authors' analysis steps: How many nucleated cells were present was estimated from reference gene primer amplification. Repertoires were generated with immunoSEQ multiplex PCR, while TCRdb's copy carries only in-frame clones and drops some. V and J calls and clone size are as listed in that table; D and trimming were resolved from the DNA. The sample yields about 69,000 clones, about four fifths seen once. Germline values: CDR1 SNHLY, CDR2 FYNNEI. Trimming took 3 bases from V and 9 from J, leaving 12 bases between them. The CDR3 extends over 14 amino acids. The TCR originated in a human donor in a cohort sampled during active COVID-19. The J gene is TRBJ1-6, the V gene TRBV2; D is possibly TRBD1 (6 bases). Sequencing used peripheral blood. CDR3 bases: TGTGCCAGCAGTGACCAGGGGAGCGGTTCACCCCTCCACTTT. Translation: CASSDQGSGSPLHF.